This T cell receptor beta chain appears in the sequencing data of a study of T cells in Graves' hyperthyroidism and ophthalmopathy. Amplified regions were TCR beta CDR3 sequences from RNA transcripts. The HTBI set primed first-round TCR CDR3 RT-PCR. Each CDR3 protein is one row after TCRdb ran MiXCR on the multiplex PCR reads. The data hold around 350,000 distinct CDR3 sequences, with under 20% observed a single time. Trimming pared 4 bases from V and 7 bases from J, leaving 17 bases between. The CDR3 contains 14 residues. Germline V gene lookup returns CDR1 SGHRS and CDR2 YFSETQ. This clonotype was seen repeatedly, ten times or more. The authors obtained PBMCs from more than 9.5 ml of fresh peripheral blood.

This chain joins TRBV5-1 and TRBJ1-1; no clear D. The TCR originated in a woman between 18 and 30 years old with Graves' hyperthyroidism. The specimen was blood. CDR3 protein: CASSTATSSIEAFF. The CDR3 DNA follows: TGCGCCAGCAGCACGGCAACCAGCAGCATTGAAGCTTTCTTT.